These T cell receptor beta chains were read from a single sample in a study of shared clonotypes between healthy human individuals. Repertoires were generated with immunoSEQ multiplex PCR, while TCRdb's copy carries only in-frame clones and drops some. The table has hundreds of thousands of clones, approximately 90% seen once. Material: naive CD8+ T cells sorted from blood. Source of these receptors: a man aged 25-40 years in good health. Each CDR3 is given with its conserved first and last residue. A D gene is named only where the DNA matches it firmly. The listing skips clone size in some rows; elsewhere it reads once, few, many or a size class.

d_gene	j_gene	v_gene	abundance	CDR3aa	CDR3nt
NA	TRBJ1-1	TRBV19	NA	CASSIWGSAEAFF	TGTGCCAGTAGTATTTGGGGGAGCGCTGAAGCTTTCTTT
NA	TRBJ1-1	TRBV10-2	NA	CASSVNGESEAFF	TGCGCCAGCAGTGTTAACGGGGAGAGTGAAGCTTTCTTT
NA	TRBJ2-3	TRBV27	NA	CASSWITSTDTQYF	TGTGCCAGCAGTTGGATAACTAGCACAGATACGCAGTATTTT
TRBD2	TRBJ2-7	TRBV5-1	NA	CASSGVGTSRDEQYF	TGCGCCAGCAGCGGGGTGGGGACTAGCCGCGACGAGCAGTACTTC
NA	TRBJ1-3	TRBV15	NA	CATSAARGSGNTIYF	TGTGCCACCAGCGCAGCCAGGGGCTCTGGAAACACCATATATTTT
NA	TRBJ2-2	TRBV27	NA	CASSLSETTGELFF	TGTGCCAGCAGTTTATCGGAGACAACCGGGGAGCTGTTTTTT
NA	TRBJ2-1	TRBV7-2	NA	CASSLSPHEQFF	TGTGCCAGCAGCCTATCCCCCCATGAGCAGTTCTTC
TRBD2	TRBJ2-2	TRBV4-3	NA	CASRPRLAGTGELFF	TGCGCCAGCAGACCAAGACTAGCGGGAACCGGGGAGCTGTTTTTT
NA	TRBJ2-3	TRBV7-9	NA	CASSPDFNTDTQYF	TGTGCCAGCAGCCCGGACTTCAACACAGATACGCAGTATTTT
NA	TRBJ2-2	TRBV11-2	NA	CASSPLGNTGELFF	TGTGCCAGCAGCCCTCTCGGGAACACCGGGGAGCTGTTTTTT
TRBD2	TRBJ2-5	TRBV12-5	once	CASAPGTSGRGSLETQYF	TGTGCTAGTGCCCCGGGGACTAGCGGGAGGGGATCCCTAGAGACCCAGTACTTC
NA	TRBJ2-7	TRBV29-1	NA	CSVDDSSYEQYF	TGCAGCGTAGACGACAGCTCCTACGAGCAGTACTTC
NA	TRBJ1-5	TRBV2	once	CASREDNYNQPQHF	TGTGCCAGCAGGGAGGACAACTACAATCAGCCCCAGCATTTT
TRBD2	TRBJ2-7	TRBV11-2	NA	CASMVAGVAEQYF	TGTGCCAGCATGGTAGCGGGAGTAGCCGAGCAGTACTTC
TRBD2	TRBJ2-5	TRBV29-1	NA	CSVRGLAGQETQYF	TGCAGCGTTCGGGGACTAGCGGGACAAGAGACCCAGTACTTC
NA	TRBJ2-1	TRBV7-2	NA	CASSLAPGQVYNEQFF	TGTGCCAGCAGCTTAGCCCCGGGGCAGGTTTACAATGAGCAGTTCTTC
TRBD2	TRBJ2-7	TRBV27	NA	CASSVSGRASNEQYF	TGTGCCAGCAGTGTCAGCGGGAGGGCCTCTAACGAGCAGTACTTC
NA	TRBJ1-3	TRBV25-1	NA	CASSDHGNTIYF	TGTGCCAGCAGTGACCATGGAAACACCATATATTTT
NA	TRBJ1-1	TRBV6-1	NA	CASSEVDSWNTEAFF	TGTGCCAGCAGTGAAGTGGACAGTTGGAACACTGAAGCTTTCTTT
TRBD2	TRBJ2-7	TRBV6-5	NA	CASSYLASGSYEQYF	TGTGCCAGCAGTTACCTGGCTAGCGGTTCCTACGAGCAGTACTTC
TRBD1	TRBJ2-5	TRBV27	NA	CASSPSGQGSSQYF	TGTGCCAGCAGTCCCTCCGGACAGGGCTCTTCCCAGTACTTC